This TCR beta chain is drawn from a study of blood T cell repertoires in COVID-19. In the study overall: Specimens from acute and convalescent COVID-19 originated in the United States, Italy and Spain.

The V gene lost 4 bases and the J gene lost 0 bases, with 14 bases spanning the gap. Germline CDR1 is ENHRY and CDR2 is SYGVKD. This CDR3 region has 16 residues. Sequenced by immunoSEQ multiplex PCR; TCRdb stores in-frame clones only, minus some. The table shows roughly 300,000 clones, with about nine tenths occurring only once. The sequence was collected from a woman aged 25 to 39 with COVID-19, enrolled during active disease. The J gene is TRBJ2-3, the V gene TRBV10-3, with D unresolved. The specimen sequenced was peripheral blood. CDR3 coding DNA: TGTGCCATCAGTGGCACGGGTGCCTCTAGCACAGATACGCAGTATTTT. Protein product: CAISGTGASSTDTQYF.